Below, 16 T cell receptor beta chains from the same sample are listed, as sequenced in a study of identical twins. TCRdb reprocessed the 5' RACE reads via MiXCR and lists one record per CDR3 protein. The sample holds roughly 500,000 distinct CDR3 sequences, 20% to 25% seen once. This same sample was also part of a study on T cells expressing NK-cell markers.

The sequenced material came from CD4+ T cells sorted from blood. The receptors shown here come from a woman between 18 and 30 years old in good health.

In this sample, this clonotype turned up a few times. The chain has TRBV20-1 and TRBJ1-6; D remains unclear. V was shortened by 3 bases and J by 15 bases, with 9 bases between the two germline ends. The CDR3 covers 10 residues. Germline CDR1 reads DFQATT; CDR2 reads SNEGSKA (reference sequence). DNA of the CDR3: TGCAGTGCTAGTGGAGGCAGCCTCCACTTT. It codes for CSASGGSLHF.

The rearrangement joins TRBV5-1 to TRBJ2-3, with D unresolved. The germline V gene has CDR1 SGHRS and CDR2 YFSETQ. The CDR3 covers 13 residues. Trimming pared 4 bases from V and 6 bases from J, leaving 12 bases between. CDR3 in DNA: TGCGCCAGCAGCCCCAGGAAGGGTGATACGCAGTATTTT. This gives the protein CASSPRKGDTQYF.

The chain combines TRBV5-1 with TRBJ1-1; D might be TRBD1 (6 bases). The CDR3 loop spans 13 amino acids. Germline-derived CDR1 and CDR2 are SGHRS and YFSETQ. The V end lost 6 bases, the J end lost 4 bases, and 13 bases lay between the germline ends. This chain's CDR3 is CASIRQGSTEAFF. CDR3 nucleotides: TGCGCCAGCATACGTCAGGGGAGCACTGAAGCTTTCTTT. Using reference TRBV5-1 and TRBJ1-1 for the parts outside the CDR3, the full variable domain is KAGVTQTPRYLIKTRGQQVTLSCSPISGHRSVSWYQQTPGQGLQFLFEYFSETQRNKGNFPGRFSGRQFSNSRSEMNVSTLELGDSALYLCASIRQGSTEAFFGQGTRLTVV.

In its sample, this clonotype was seen a few times. The chain couples TRBV10-3 to TRBJ1-5; the D is unclear. The CDR3 is 13 residues long. V was trimmed by 4 bases and J by 6 bases, leaving 10 bases between them. CDR1 is ENHRY and CDR2 is SYGVKD in the germline V gene. The chain's CDR3 is CAISAVIGQPQHF. CDR3 nucleotide sequence: TGTGCCATCAGTGCAGTGATAGGTCAGCCCCAGCATTTT.

This clonotype appeared a few times. The rearrangement links TRBV29-1 to TRBJ2-5, with TRBD1 as a possible D gene (6 bases). The CDR3 runs 12 residues. Germline V gives CDR1 SQVTM, CDR2 ANQGSEA. With 6 bases removed from V and 2 bases from J, the gap between germline ends came to 10 bases. The CDR3 DNA reads as TGCAGCGTCAAACAGGGACAAGAGACCCAGTACTTC. Protein sequence: CSVKQGQETQYF.

The chain combines TRBV20-1 with TRBJ2-3; 8 positions agree with TRBD2. The CDR3 runs to 17 residues. The germline V gene encodes CDR1 DFQATT and CDR2 SNEGSKA (reference sequence). J gave up 3 bases and V 0 bases, and 11 bases lay outside the gene matches. The CDR3 nucleotides read TGCAGTGCTAGAGACCAGCGGCGGGGGGTGAGGACAGATACGCAGTATTTT. This gives the protein CSARDQRRGVRTDTQYF.

A few counts support this clonotype. The chain employs TRBV10-1 and TRBJ2-3; D not resolved. Trimming cost V 6 bases and J 5 bases, with 12 bases left between them. Looked up from germline, CDR1 is WNHNN and CDR2 is SYGVQD (reference sequence). The CDR3 length is 13 residues. The DNA of the CDR3 is TGCGCCAGCAGGAGGACGACCCAAGATACGCAGTATTTT. It encodes CASRRTTQDTQYF.

This clonotype has only a few counts. CDR3 bases: TGCGCCAGCAGCTTGCAGACAGGGCGCGGCAATGAGCAGTTCTTC. It translates to CASSLQTGRGNEQFF. This chain links TRBV5-1 with TRBJ2-1, with 7 bases fitting TRBD1. The germline gives CDR1 SGHRS, CDR2 YFSETQ. The ends lost 1 base at V and 6 bases at J; junction bases unmatched: 7. The CDR3 is 15 residues long.

Only a few counts were recorded for this clonotype. The chain is built from TRBV7-7 and TRBJ2-6; D gene uncertain. This CDR3 is 15 amino acids long. CDR1 is SSHAT, CDR2 FNYEAQ, per germline (reference sequence). V was shortened by 5 bases and J by 2 bases, with 10 bases between the two germline ends. The CDR3 protein is CASSASRAGANVLTF. CDR3 sequence (DNA): TGTGCCAGCAGCGCCTCTAGGGCTGGGGCCAACGTCCTGACTTTC. Combining the CDR3 with reference TRBV7-7 and TRBJ2-6 gives the whole variable domain GAGVSQSPRYKVTKRGQDVTLRCDPISSHATLYWYQQALGQGPEFLTYFNYEAQPDKSGLPSDRFSAERPEGSISTLTIQRTEQRDSAMYRCASSASRAGANVLTFGAGSRLTVL.

V gene TRBV24-1 combines with J gene TRBJ2-2; D call uncertain. There are 14 residues in the CDR3. Per the germline V gene, CDR1 is KGHDR and CDR2 is SFDVKD. V dropped 3 bases and J dropped 0 bases, with 4 bases sitting between them. Here the CDR3 reads CATSDLANTGELFF. The CDR3, as DNA: TGTGCCACCAGTGATCTCGCGAACACCGGGGAGCTGTTTTTT.

Only a few counts were recorded for this clonotype. The chain links TRBV6-1 to TRBJ1-1, with TRBD1 identical over 7 bases. V shed 8 bases and J 4 bases; nucleotides not matched to a gene: 4. The CDR3 is made up of 12 amino acids. Germline-derived CDR1 and CDR2 are MNHNS and SASEGT. The CDR3 spells CASRAGGTEAFF. CDR3 nucleotides: TGTGCCAGCCGGGCAGGGGGCACTGAAGCTTTCTTT.

The sample holds many counts of this clonotype. The chain combines TRBV7-8 with TRBJ2-7; 7 bases are shared with TRBD1. The germline CDR1 and CDR2 sequences are SGHVS and FQNEAQ. The V gene end was trimmed by 1 base and the J gene end by 1 base; junction bases not matched to a gene: 4. CDR3 length: 15 residues. As DNA, the CDR3 is TGTGCCAGCAGCTTAGTGGGGACAGCGTCCTACGAGCAGTACTTC. Amino acids: CASSLVGTASYEQYF.

This clonotype has at least ten counts. The chain carries TRBV27 and TRBJ2-1; 11 bases map to TRBD2. Germline CDR1 MNHEY, CDR2 SMNVEV (reference sequence). The V gene end was trimmed by 5 bases and the J gene end by 3 bases; junction bases not matched to a gene: 9. The CDR3 contains 17 residues. The CDR3 reads CASSPPLAGGLYNEQFF. The CDR3 DNA follows: TGTGCCAGCAGTCCCCCTCTAGCGGGAGGCCTCTACAATGAGCAGTTCTTC.

There are a few counts of this clonotype. The rearrangement links TRBV20-1 to TRBJ2-7; 9 bases are a match to TRBD1. The CDR3 runs to 14 residues. The V gene's germline CDR1 is DFQATT and CDR2 SNEGSKA (reference sequence). Trimming took 3 bases from V and 4 from J; bases not matched to a gene: 7. The CDR3 sequence: CSASPGTGSYEQYF. The CDR3 DNA follows: TGCAGTGCTAGCCCCGGGACAGGGTCTTACGAGCAGTACTTC.

This chain links TRBV11-2 with TRBJ2-7; perhaps TRBD2 as D (6 bases). The CDR3 spans 12 residues. The V and J ends lost 11 bases and 6 bases respectively, with 17 bases between them. Germline values: CDR1 SGHAT, CDR2 FQNNGV. The chain's CDR3 is CAGGQATSEQYF. The CDR3 DNA sequence: TGTGCCGGAGGGCAAGCTACAAGCGAGCAGTACTTC.

This clonotype was observed a few times. This chain uses TRBV7-8 with TRBJ1-5, with D hard to call. The germline CDR1 and CDR2 sequences are SGHVS and FQNEAQ. Deletions cut 1 base from V and 2 bases from J, with 9 bases between. This CDR3 is built from 15 residues. CDR3 sequence: CASSLDPLGNQPQHF. DNA of the CDR3: TGTGCCAGCAGCTTAGATCCCCTGGGCAATCAGCCCCAGCATTTT.